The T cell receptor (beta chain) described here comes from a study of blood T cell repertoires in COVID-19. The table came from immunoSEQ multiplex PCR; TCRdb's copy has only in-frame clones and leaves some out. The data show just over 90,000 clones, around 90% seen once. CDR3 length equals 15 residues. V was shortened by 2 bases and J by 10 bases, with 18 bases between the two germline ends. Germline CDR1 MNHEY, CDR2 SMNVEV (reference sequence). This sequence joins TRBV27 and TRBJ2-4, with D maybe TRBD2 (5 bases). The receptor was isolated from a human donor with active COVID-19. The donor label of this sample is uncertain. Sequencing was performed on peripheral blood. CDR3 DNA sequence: TGTGCCAGCAGTTTAAAGGAAACCCCGGGAAAAATTCAGTACTTC. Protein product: CASSLKETPGKIQYF.